These 9 T cell receptor beta chains came from one sample sequenced in a study of T cells in localized non-small cell lung cancer. The method was immunoSEQ multiplex PCR; TCRdb's version includes in-frame clones alone and lacks a portion of them. The table records approximately 3,100 clones, under 30% of them present only once. Sequenced here: normal lung tissue next to the tumor, sampled before any cancer treatment. The receptors shown here come from a woman aged 35 to 75 with stage I lung adenocarcinoma.

CDR3 bases: TGTGCCAGCAGTTACAATGGGGAGTCCTACGAGCAGTACTTC. Translated: CASSYNGESYEQYF. The chain uses TRBV6-8 and TRBJ2-7; TRBD2 might be the D (5 bases). V shed 2 bases and J shed 1 base, with 9 bases lying between them. Germline V gene sequence: CDR1 MNHGY, CDR2 SAAAGT. The CDR3 consists of 14 residues.

The sample holds a few counts of this clone. Other nucleotide sequences from this sample produce the same CDR3. The chain combines TRBV14 with TRBJ2-7; weak D call: TRBD2 (5 bases). This CDR3 contains 14 residues. The V and J ends lost 4 bases and 2 bases respectively, with 12 bases between them. The germline V gene encodes CDR1 SGHDN and CDR2 FVKESK. The CDR3 is CASSPRPGTYEQYF. The CDR3 DNA reads as TGTGCCAGCAGCCCACGACCGGGGACCTACGAGCAGTACTTC.

By sample fraction, this clone is medium-sized (0.01 to 0.1%). The V and J genes are TRBV11-3 and TRBJ1-1; D call uncertain. V lost 2 bases to trimming and J lost 4 bases, with 14 bases between them. Germline CDR1 SGHNT, CDR2 YENEEA. This CDR3 contains 15 residues. CDR3 nucleotides: TGTGCCAGCAGCTTACCGACGGGGTCGGGCACTGAAGCTTTCTTT. This sequence encodes CASSLPTGSGTEAFF.

This chain connects TRBV10-3 to TRBJ2-1, with a possible D match to TRBD2 (6 bases). Germline CDR1 reads ENHRY; CDR2 reads SYGVKD. The germline V and J ends were trimmed by 10 bases and 8 bases, with 15 bases remaining between them. This CDR3 comprises 12 residues. The CDR3 nucleotides are TGTGCCAGCGGACCCTGGGGGGATGAGCAGTTCTTC. Encoded protein: CASGPWGDEQFF.

There are a few counts of this clone. The chain uses TRBV11-3 and TRBJ2-1, with TRBD2 identical over 7 bases. Germline lookup yields CDR1 SGHNT and CDR2 YENEEA. This CDR3 has 15 residues. The trim removed 3 bases at V and 5 bases at J, leaving 7 bases unmatched. The DNA for the CDR3 is TGTGCCAGCAGCTTCGGGCTAGCGGCCAACAATGAGCAGTTCTTC. This sequence encodes CASSFGLAANNEQFF.

This clone was recorded once. The chain links TRBV19 to TRBJ2-5; 14 bases match TRBD2. Germline assignment: CDR1 LNHDA and CDR2 SQIVND (reference sequence). This CDR3 has 16 residues. Trimming removed 3 bases from V and 1 base from J; junction bases left unmatched: 1. CDR3 loop: CASSMGTSGGQETQYF. CDR3 bases: TGTGCCAGTAGTATGGGGACTAGCGGGGGCCAAGAGACCCAGTACTTC.

V is TRBV6-8 and J is TRBJ1-1; D ambiguous. Germline loops: CDR1 MNHGY, CDR2 SAAAGT. The CDR3 is 12 residues long. The V and J ends lost 6 bases and 9 bases respectively, with 14 bases between them. CDR3 amino acids: CASRMGNIQAFF. In nucleotides, the CDR3 is TGTGCCAGCAGAATGGGGAATATTCAAGCTTTCTTT.

The genes are TRBV5-1 and TRBJ2-3; 8 bases are shared with TRBD1. With V trimmed by 0 bases and J by 0 bases, 15 bases remained unmatched. Germline loops: CDR1 SGHRS, CDR2 YFSETQ. This CDR3 has 20 amino acids. CDR3 nucleotide sequence: TGCGCCAGCAGCTTGGGTCCGGACAGGGAACACCCCTATAGCACAGATACGCAGTATTTT. Translating it yields CASSLGPDREHPYSTDTQYF.

This clone has a handful of counts. The chain is built from TRBV6-8 and TRBJ2-1; 10 nucleotides align to TRBD2. The J segment lost 7 bases and the V segment lost 2 bases, leaving 5 bases of the junction unmatched. CDR1 is MNHGY and CDR2 is SAAAGT in the germline V gene. The CDR3 spans 15 residues. The CDR3 DNA is TGTGCCAGCAGTTACAACCTAGCGGGAGCTAATGAGCAGTTCTTC. This encodes CASSYNLAGANEQFF.